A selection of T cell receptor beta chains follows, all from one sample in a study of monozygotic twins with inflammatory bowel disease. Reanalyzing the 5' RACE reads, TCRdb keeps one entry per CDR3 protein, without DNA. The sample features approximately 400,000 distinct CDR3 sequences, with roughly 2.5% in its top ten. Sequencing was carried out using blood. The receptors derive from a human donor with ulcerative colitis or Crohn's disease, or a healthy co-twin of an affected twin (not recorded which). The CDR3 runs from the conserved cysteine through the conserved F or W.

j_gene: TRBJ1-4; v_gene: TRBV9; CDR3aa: CASSALGGVNEKLFF
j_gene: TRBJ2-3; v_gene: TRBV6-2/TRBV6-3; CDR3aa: CASSYPTRADTQYF
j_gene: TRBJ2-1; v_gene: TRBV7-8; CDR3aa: CASSLMAGPYNEQFF
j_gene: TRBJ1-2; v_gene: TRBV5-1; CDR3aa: CASSLGDFNGYTF
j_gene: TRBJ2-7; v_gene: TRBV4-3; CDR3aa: CASSQGTGVSYEQYF
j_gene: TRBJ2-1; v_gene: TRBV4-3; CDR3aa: CASSQDRAGSNNEQFF
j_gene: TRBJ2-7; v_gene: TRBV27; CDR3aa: CASSLFGLVAGEHEQYF
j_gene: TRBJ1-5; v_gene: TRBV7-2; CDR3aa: CASSSLSGTVNQPQHF
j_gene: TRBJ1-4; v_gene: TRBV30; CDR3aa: CAWSWGAGEKLFF
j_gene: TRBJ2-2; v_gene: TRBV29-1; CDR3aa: CSVELLAGGTGELFF
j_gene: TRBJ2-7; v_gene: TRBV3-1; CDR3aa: CASSSQTAGYEQYF
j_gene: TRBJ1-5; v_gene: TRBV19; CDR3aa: CASNTPGVNQPQHF
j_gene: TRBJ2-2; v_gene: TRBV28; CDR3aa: CASNRVVDTGELFF
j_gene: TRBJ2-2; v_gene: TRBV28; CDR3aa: CASSLAGGQNTGELFF
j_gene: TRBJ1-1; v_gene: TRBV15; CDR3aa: CATSRDPVSNTEAFF
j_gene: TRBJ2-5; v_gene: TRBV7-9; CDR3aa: CASSPPGGEGETQYF
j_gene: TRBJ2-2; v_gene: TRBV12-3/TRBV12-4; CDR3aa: CASSGHVGGTGELFF
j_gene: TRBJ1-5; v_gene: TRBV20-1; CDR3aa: CSARLANQPQHF
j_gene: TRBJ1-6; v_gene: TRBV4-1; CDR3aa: CASSQQPRGHSPLHF
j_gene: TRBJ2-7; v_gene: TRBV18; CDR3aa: CASSPLGQGIDEQYF
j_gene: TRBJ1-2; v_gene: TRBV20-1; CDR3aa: CSAMAQGGFGYTF
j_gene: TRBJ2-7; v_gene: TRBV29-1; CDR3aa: CSVGQKTMGEQYF
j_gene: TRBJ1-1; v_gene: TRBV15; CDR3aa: CATSRDRTETEAFF
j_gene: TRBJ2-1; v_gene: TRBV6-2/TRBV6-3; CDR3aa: CASSISGTSRYNEQFF
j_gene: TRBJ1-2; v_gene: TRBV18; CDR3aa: CASSPRPGVRYTF
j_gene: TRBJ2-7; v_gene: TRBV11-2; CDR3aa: CASSFSGRSDEQYF
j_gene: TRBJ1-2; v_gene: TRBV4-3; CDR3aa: CASSQDGAGGTGGYTF
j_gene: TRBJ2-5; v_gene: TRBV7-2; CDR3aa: CASSSVGGPGETQYF